This section outlines one TCR beta chain sequence together with its context. V was clipped by 6 bases and J by 7 bases; unmatched bases: 4. CDR1 and CDR2 (germline): ENHRY, SYGVKD. There are 13 residues in the CDR3. The data were obtained in a study of T cells after yellow fever vaccination. TCRdb redid the calling of the 5' RACE reads with MiXCR, one entry per CDR3 protein. The sample has fewer than 450,000 distinct CDR3 sequences, 11% seen once; the top ten hold less than 20%. This TCR derives from a man in his late teens or twenties who received the YFV17D yellow fever vaccine. The V call is TRBV10-3, the J call TRBJ2-5; TRBD2 matches at 11 bases. This specimen consisted of PBMCs, obtained on the day of the first yellow fever vaccination. The CDR3 loop is CAIRPTSGATQYF. In DNA form, the CDR3 reads TGTGCCATCAGGCCGACTAGCGGGGCGACCCAGTACTTC.